This is a list of T cell receptor beta chains from one sample in a study of neoadjuvant nivolumab and ipilimumab in lung cancer. Produced via immunoSEQ multiplex PCR; TCRdb's table is partial and in-frame only. The sample gives approximately 3,800 clones, 88% of which show up once; roughly 4.6% is in the top ten. The sequencing here drew on adjacent normal lung tissue, taken after neoadjuvant nivolumab, alone or with ipilimumab, at or shortly before surgery. The receptors shown here come from an adult with non-small cell lung cancer. The CDR3 runs from the conserved cysteine through the conserved F or W. A D gene is named only where the DNA matches it firmly. A clone size is listed for some rows: how often the clone was seen (once, few, many), or a class if it is expanded.

NA	TRBV5-6	TRBD2	TRBJ2-1	CASSLGLAGNSEQFF	TGTGCCAGCAGCTTAGGACTAGCGGGGAATAGTGAGCAGTTCTTC
few	TRBV7-8	NA	TRBJ2-1	CASIERGAGSEQFF	TGTGCCAGCATCGAGAGGGGGGCGGGATCTGAGCAGTTCTTC
NA	TRBV19	NA	TRBJ2-5	CASSFSGSQETQYF	TGTGCCAGTAGCTTTTCGGGATCCCAAGAGACCCAGTACTTC
NA	TRBV29-1	TRBD2	TRBJ2-1	CSTSGLYNEQFF	TGCAGCACTAGCGGACTATACAATGAGCAGTTCTTC
NA	TRBV5-1	NA	TRBJ2-2	CASSLDRPDTGELFF	TGCGCCAGCAGCTTGGACAGGCCGGACACCGGGGAGCTGTTTTTT
NA	TRBV29-1	TRBD1	TRBJ2-1	CSVEGQGAFNEQFF	TGCAGCGTTGAGGGACAGGGGGCATTCAATGAGCAGTTCTTC
NA	TRBV5-1	TRBD2	TRBJ2-2	CASSGGLARPGELFF	TGCGCCAGCAGCGGGGGACTAGCCCGACCCGGGGAGCTGTTTTTT
NA	TRBV6-1	NA	TRBJ1-5	CASSEAREPQHF	TGTGCCAGCAGTGAAGCCAGGGAGCCCCAGCATTTT
NA	TRBV5-4	NA	TRBJ2-1	CASSSLGNEQFF	TGTGCCAGCAGCTCCCTAGGGAATGAGCAGTTCTTC
once	TRBV18	NA	TRBJ2-7	CASSPGTEPYEQYF	TGTGCCAGCTCACCAGGGACTGAACCCTACGAGCAGTACTTC
NA	TRBV11-2	TRBD1	TRBJ1-5	CASSLEGQDRNQPQHF	TGTGCCAGCAGCTTAGAGGGACAGGACCGCAATCAGCCCCAGCATTTT
NA	TRBV18	NA	TRBJ2-2	CASSDTGELFF	TGTGCCAGCTCAGACACCGGGGAGCTGTTTTTT
NA	TRBV5-1	TRBD1	TRBJ2-7	CASSLGGQSSYEQYF	TGCGCCAGCAGCTTGGGGGGACAGAGCTCCTACGAGCAGTACTTC
NA	TRBV10-2	NA	TRBJ2-4	CASSEGRQGLAKNIQYF	TGCGCCAGCAGTGAGGGGAGACAGGGACTAGCCAAAAACATTCAGTACTTC
few	TRBV4-1	NA	TRBJ1-2	CASSQENGDGYTF	TGCGCCAGCAGCCAAGAGAATGGAGATGGCTACACCTTC
NA	TRBV4-1	TRBD2	TRBJ2-5	CASSQGEGETQYF	TGCGCCAGCAGCCAAGGGGAGGGGGAGACCCAGTACTTC
NA	TRBV9	NA	TRBJ1-1	CASSVGGDTEAFF	TGTGCCAGCAGCGTAGGAGGGGACACTGAAGCTTTCTTT
NA	TRBV29-1	NA	TRBJ2-7	CSVVGPSRDEQYF	TGCAGCGTTGTGGGGCCGTCGAGGGACGAGCAGTACTTC
NA	TRBV18	TRBD2	TRBJ2-5	CASSPPSGRVGETQYF	TGTGCCAGCTCACCCCCCAGCGGGAGGGTCGGAGAGACCCAGTACTTC
NA	TRBV5-1	NA	TRBJ2-1	CASSLGGLGNEQFF	TGCGCCAGCAGCTTGGGGGGGTTGGGGAATGAGCAGTTCTTC
NA	TRBV6-1	NA	TRBJ2-7	CASSAPASGLSLDEQYF	TGTGCCAGCAGTGCCCCCGCCTCGGGACTGTCTTTGGACGAGCAGTACTTC
NA	TRBV6-5	NA	TRBJ1-1	CASGRAGNTEAFF	TGTGCCAGCGGGCGGGCAGGGAATACTGAAGCTTTCTTT
NA	TRBV5-8	TRBD1	TRBJ2-7	CASSVGQGREQYF	TGTGCCAGCAGCGTCGGACAGGGGAGGGAGCAGTACTTC
NA	TRBV5-1	NA	TRBJ1-2	CASSWDGDGYTF	TGCGCCAGCAGCTGGGACGGAGATGGCTACACCTTC
NA	TRBV19	NA	TRBJ1-5	CASTVGGGRQPQHF	TGTGCCAGCACCGTGGGAGGGGGGCGGCAGCCCCAGCATTTT
NA	TRBV20-1	NA	TRBJ2-7	CSASERYEQYF	TGCAGTGCTAGTGAAAGGTACGAGCAGTACTTC
few	TRBV6-4	NA	TRBJ1-1	CASSVSIQTEAFF	TGTGCCAGCAGTGTATCCATCCAGACTGAAGCTTTCTTT
NA	TRBV5-1	TRBD2	TRBJ2-1	CASSWTSGNRNEQFF	TGCGCCAGCAGTTGGACTAGCGGGAATAGAAATGAGCAGTTCTTC